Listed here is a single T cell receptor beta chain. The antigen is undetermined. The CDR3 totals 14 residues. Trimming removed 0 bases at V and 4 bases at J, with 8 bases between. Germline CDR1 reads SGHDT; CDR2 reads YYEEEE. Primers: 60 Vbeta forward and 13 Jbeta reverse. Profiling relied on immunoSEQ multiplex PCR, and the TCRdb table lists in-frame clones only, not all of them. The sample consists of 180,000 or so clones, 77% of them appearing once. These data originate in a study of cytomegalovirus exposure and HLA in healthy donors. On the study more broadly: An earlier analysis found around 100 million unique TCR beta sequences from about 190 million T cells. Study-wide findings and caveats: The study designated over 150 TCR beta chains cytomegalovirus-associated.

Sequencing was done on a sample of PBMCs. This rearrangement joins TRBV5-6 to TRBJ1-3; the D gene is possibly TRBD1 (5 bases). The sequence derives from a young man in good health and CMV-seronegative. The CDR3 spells CASSLGRAGNTIYF. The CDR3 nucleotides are TGTGCCAGCAGCTTGGGCAGGGCAGGAAACACCATATATTTT.